Reported below is one TCR beta chain. Its antigen remains unidentified. This entry belongs to a study of T-cell memory formation after mild COVID-19. The study, taken as a whole, reports: For contracting clones, CD4+ ones sat mainly in CM and EM, CD8+ in EMRA.

This CDR3 comprises 17 residues. MiXCR was run by TCRdb on the 5' RACE reads, yielding one entry per CDR3 protein. The repertoire holds approximately 390,000 distinct CDR3 sequences, with more than 15% as singletons. V gene TRBV21-1 combines with J gene TRBJ1-6. TRBV21-1 is annotated as a pseudogene. The TCR originated in a man in his late teens or twenties who had mild COVID-19 (a few samples of this study predate the infection). Cell type and time point are not known. Specimen: PBMCs or a T cell subset sorted from them (not recorded which). This CDR3 is CASSKARGVGFNSPLHF. CDR3 nucleotides: TGTGCCAGCAGCAAAGCCCGCGGGGTTGGCTTTAATTCACCCCTCCACTTT.